This T cell receptor (beta chain) was sequenced for a study of shared clonotypes between healthy human individuals. Profiling relied on immunoSEQ multiplex PCR, and the TCRdb table lists in-frame clones only, not all of them. The profile shows roughly 1,000,000 clones, roughly 74% of them singletons. A few counts support this clone. Germline lookup yields CDR1 SEHNR and CDR2 FQNEAQ (reference sequence). V lost 5 bases, J lost 5 bases, and 6 bases stayed unmatched. The CDR3 covers 15 residues. This clonotype was obtained from a man aged 18 to 30 in good health. Some clones in this sample may be carry-over from other donors' samples. Material for sequencing was memory CD4+ T cells from PBMCs. Subset in this sample: CD45RA-negative fraction. The rearrangement uses TRBV7-9 and TRBJ1-4; 9 positions match TRBD1. DNA of the CDR3: TGTGCCAGCAGCCCACCTGGGACAGGGAATGAAAAACTGTTTTTT. Protein product: CASSPPGTGNEKLFF.